Each of the 27 T cell receptor beta chains below was sequenced from the same sample in a study of CD8 T cells in ankylosing spondylitis. TCRdb re-called the 5' RACE reads with MiXCR, one entry per CDR3 protein. The table shows about 160,000 distinct CDR3 sequences, with about 16% occurring only once. Sequenced: blood, either unsorted or a sorted T cell fraction (not recorded which). These receptors all come from a male donor with ankylosing spondylitis or in good health (not recorded which).

V gene TRBV18 combines with J gene TRBJ2-2; D uncertain. Germline CDR1 is KGHSH and CDR2 is LQKENI. Trimming pared 3 bases from V and 6 bases from J, leaving 11 bases between. The CDR3 covers 14 residues. The CDR3 protein is CASSPGPPPGELFF. In DNA, the CDR3 is TGTGCCAGCTCACCTGGGCCACCCCCCGGGGAGCTGTTTTTT.

This clonotype showed up many times. This sequence joins TRBV29-1 and TRBJ1-5; TRBD1 matches 7 bases. The V and J ends lost 6 bases and 6 bases, in that order; junction bases with no gene match: 11. This CDR3 region has 14 residues. In germline, CDR1 is SQVTM, CDR2 ANQGSEA. CDR3 nucleotides: TGCAGCGTGGCCGACAGGGACGGGGTTCAGCCCCAGCATTTT. This encodes CSVADRDGVQPQHF.

This clonotype has a handful of counts. J is TRBJ1-1 and V is TRBV12-3 or TRBV12-4; D call uncertain. The CDR3 contains 12 residues. The V and J ends lost 6 bases and 5 bases respectively, with 10 bases between them. CDR3 sequence reads: CASRALGTEAFF. CDR3 nucleotide sequence: TGTGCCAGCAGGGCCCTCGGAACTGAAGCTTTCTTT.

This clonotype was seen a single time. This chain uses TRBV13 with TRBJ1-1, with D perhaps TRBD1 (5 bases). The CDR3 covers 13 residues. Between the trimmed V and J ends, which lost 4 bases and 9 bases, there was a span of 15 bases. CDR1 and CDR2 (germline): PRHDT, FYEKMQ (reference sequence). CDR3 residues: CASSSGGDAKAFF. CDR3 DNA sequence: TGTGCCAGCAGCTCAGGCGGGGACGCCAAAGCTTTCTTT.

This clonotype has a count of ten or more. The J gene is TRBJ2-5, the V gene TRBV12-3 or TRBV12-4, with D possibly TRBD2 on 5 matching bases. The V end lost 7 bases, the J end lost 2 bases, and 17 bases lay between the germline ends. This CDR3 comprises 15 residues. CDR3 protein: CASTPREQLQETQYF. The CDR3 nucleotides are TGTGCCAGCACCCCCCGGGAACAGTTACAAGAGACCCAGTACTTC.

The CDR3 protein is CASSNRGQLAEKLFF. CDR3 bases: TGTGCCAGCAGCAACAGGGGACAGTTGGCTGAAAAACTGTTTTTT. The gene calls are TRBV7-9 and TRBJ1-4; TRBD1 agrees at 7 bases. CDR1 SEHNR and CDR2 FQNEAQ come from the germline V gene (reference sequence). The J segment lost 7 bases and the V segment lost 5 bases, leaving 10 bases of the junction unmatched. The CDR3 runs 15 residues. The variable domain in full, with the rest retrieved from reference TRBV7-9 and TRBJ1-4, is DTGVSQNPRHKITKRGQNVTFRCDPISEHNRLYWYRQTLGQGPEFLTYFQNEAQLEKSRLLSDRFSAERPKGSFSTLEIQRTEQGDSAMYLCASSNRGQLAEKLFFGSGTQLSVL.

This clonotype was observed at least ten times. The V call is TRBV5-1, the J call TRBJ1-5; D is ambiguous. V lost 3 bases and J lost 2, with 9 bases in between. The CDR3 loop spans 14 amino acids. In germline, CDR1 is SGHRS, CDR2 YFSETQ. The CDR3 DNA reads TGCGCCAGCAGCTCGGAGGGCGGCAATCAGCCCCAGCATTTT. This codes for CASSSEGGNQPQHF.

This sequence joins TRBV20-1 and TRBJ2-5; D is ambiguous. The germline V gene has CDR1 DFQATT and CDR2 SNEGSKA (reference sequence). This CDR3 is 16 amino acids long. V shed 5 bases and J shed 4 bases, with 23 bases lying between them. The CDR3 region is CSAASRRRASGETQYF. For the CDR3, the DNA is TGCAGTGCTGCCTCTCGAAGAAGAGCATCCGGAGAGACCCAGTACTTC.

The sample holds a few counts of this clonotype. The chain has TRBV29-1 and TRBJ1-3; D gene uncertain. Trimming cost V 6 bases and J 3 bases, with 9 bases left between them. Germline V gene sequence: CDR1 SQVTM, CDR2 ANQGSEA. There are 12 residues in the CDR3. CDR3 amino acids: CSVNMVGNTIYF. The CDR3 DNA reads as TGCAGCGTCAACATGGTTGGAAACACCATATATTTT.

The table lists this clonotype with many counts. DNA for the CDR3: TGTGCCAGCAATGAGGGCTACAATGAGCAGTTCTTC. Translation gives CASNEGYNEQFF. The V and J genes are TRBV2 and TRBJ2-1; possibly TRBD2 for D (5 bases). The CDR3 contains 12 residues. The ends were cut back, 7 bases at V and 3 bases at J, with 7 bases in the middle. Germline V lookup: CDR1 SNHLY, CDR2 FYNNEI.

In this sample, this clonotype turned up many times. The chain has TRBV18 and TRBJ1-1; D may be TRBD1 (5 bases). The V gene's germline CDR1 is KGHSH and CDR2 LQKENI. CDR3 length equals 11 residues. The V and J ends lost 4 bases and 7 bases respectively, with 7 bases between them. For the CDR3, the DNA is TGTGCCAGCTCACTAGACAGTGAAGCTTTCTTT. The encoded protein is CASSLDSEAFF.

This clonotype turned up a few times. This rearrangement joins TRBV24-1 to TRBJ2-2; D possibly corresponds to TRBD2 (5 bases). Germline V lookup: CDR1 KGHDR, CDR2 SFDVKD. The ends were cut back, 9 bases at V and 3 bases at J, with 16 bases in the middle. This CDR3 is built from 15 residues. Written as DNA, the CDR3 is TGTGCCACCGTATATTTTAGCGTCGACACCGGGGAGCTGTTTTTT. This sequence encodes CATVYFSVDTGELFF.

The table lists this clonotype with many counts. The gene calls are TRBV5-1 and TRBJ2-5, with D perhaps being TRBD1 or TRBD2 (5 bases each). There are 17 residues in the CDR3. Deletions cut 4 bases from V and 4 bases from J, with 23 bases between. Germline V gene lookup returns CDR1 SGHRS and CDR2 YFSETQ. CDR3 bases: TGCGCCAGCAGCCCCCTCGGGCAGGGAGTCTTCCTAGAGACCCAGTACTTC. Translated, it gives CASSPLGQGVFLETQYF.

This clonotype was picked up a small number of times. The chain employs TRBV5-1 and TRBJ2-1; 12 bases fit TRBD2. Trimming at V came to 4 bases and at J to 7 bases, leaving 9 bases not matched to a gene. In germline, CDR1 is SGHRS, CDR2 YFSETQ. The CDR3 covers 16 residues. The CDR3 coding sequence is TGCGCCAGCAGCATCCGGACTAGCGGGACCTCGAATGAGCAGTTCTTC. Translating gives CASSIRTSGTSNEQFF.

This clonotype came up many times. This chain joins TRBV3-1 and TRBJ2-7; 12 nucleotides match TRBD1. The germline V gene has CDR1 LGHDT and CDR2 YNNKEL (reference sequence). The CDR3 has 15 amino acids. J gave up 2 bases and V 6 bases, and 5 bases lay outside the gene matches. This chain's CDR3 is CASSLGTGGPYEQYF. For the CDR3, the DNA is TGTGCCAGCAGTTTAGGGACAGGGGGCCCCTACGAGCAGTACTTC.

There are many counts of this clonotype. This chain links TRBV3-1 with TRBJ1-5; weak D call: TRBD1 (5 bases). From germline, CDR1 is LGHDT and CDR2 YNNKEL (reference sequence). The length of the CDR3 is 14 residues. Trimming removed 4 bases at V and 9 bases at J, with 16 bases between. The CDR3 sequence: CASSLRDDYGPQHF. In nucleotides, the CDR3 is TGTGCCAGCAGCCTCCGGGACGACTACGGGCCCCAGCATTTT.

V gene TRBV27 combines with J gene TRBJ2-1, with TRBD2 matching 8 bases. The CDR3 consists of 18 residues. Germline V CDR1 and CDR2: MNHEY, SMNVEV (reference sequence). V shed 8 bases, J shed 4 bases, and the junction held 19 bases outside the gene matches. Here the CDR3 DNA reads TGTGCCAGCGGAAAAACAGGGACGGCTAGCGGGCCATACAATGAGCAGTTCTTC. This translates into CASGKTGTASGPYNEQFF.

Many counts were recorded for this clonotype. The rearrangement joins TRBV6-2 or TRBV6-3 to TRBJ2-1, with 9 bases matching TRBD2. CDR1 is MNHEY, CDR2 SVGEGT, per germline. This CDR3 is built from 20 residues. Trimming removed 0 bases from V and 7 bases from J; junction bases left unmatched: 19. The CDR3 is CASSYSSPSFGTSIRNEQFF. CDR3 DNA: TGTGCCAGCAGTTACTCTTCCCCCTCATTCGGGACTAGCATTAGGAATGAGCAGTTCTTC.

This clonotype has a count of ten or more. The chain couples TRBV25-1 to TRBJ1-1; D uncertain. The germline V gene encodes CDR1 MGHDK and CDR2 SYGVNS. This CDR3 comprises 13 residues. Deletions cut 6 bases from V and 4 bases from J, with 12 bases between. The DNA of the CDR3 is TGTGCCAGCAGCGCACTGTCCATCACTGAAGCTTTCTTT. This translates into CASSALSITEAFF.

The V gene is TRBV9, the J gene TRBJ2-1; TRBD2 might be the D (5 bases). CDR1 is SGDLS, CDR2 YYNGEE, per germline. The CDR3 is made up of 12 amino acids. Trimming took 3 bases from V and 9 from J, leaving 10 bases between them. In nucleotides, the CDR3 is TGTGCCAGCAGCGCCCCAGCGGTTGAGCAGTTCTTC. Protein: CASSAPAVEQFF.

V usage is TRBV20-1 and J usage is TRBJ2-1, with D uncertain. The CDR3 runs 14 residues. Trimming stripped 6 bases from V and 7 bases from J, with 19 bases between. From germline, CDR1 is DFQATT and CDR2 SNEGSKA (reference sequence). CDR3 region: CSATPGAKPNEQFF. In nucleotides, the CDR3 is TGCAGTGCAACACCGGGCGCAAAGCCAAATGAGCAGTTCTTC.

The chain employs TRBV7-9 and TRBJ1-2, with D unclear. Trimming shortened V by 7 bases and J by 4 bases, and 7 bases separated the two germline ends. Per germline, CDR1 SEHNR and CDR2 FQNEAQ (reference sequence). The CDR3 is 11 residues long. The CDR3 DNA follows: TGTGCCAGCACTCGCGCCTATGGCTACACCTTC. Residues: CASTRAYGYTF.

The chain has TRBV10-2 and TRBJ2-7; 11 positions agree with TRBD1. Losses at the gene ends were 3 bases for V and 4 bases for J; bases not matched to a gene: 2. The germline V gene encodes CDR1 WSHSY and CDR2 SAAADI. The CDR3 extends over 14 amino acids. CDR3 sequence: CASSDGTGGYEQYF. The CDR3 DNA reads as TGCGCCAGCAGTGATGGGACAGGGGGTTACGAGCAGTACTTC.

This clonotype was seen repeatedly, ten times or more. The V and J genes are TRBV5-1 and TRBJ2-1; TRBD2 aligns across 14 bases. Germline values: CDR1 SGHRS, CDR2 YFSETQ. Losses at the gene ends were 4 bases for V and 9 bases for J; bases not matched to a gene: 9. The CDR3 has 16 amino acids. Here the CDR3 reads CASSLIGTSGRGEQFF. CDR3 bases: TGCGCCAGCAGCCTCATAGGGACTAGCGGGAGAGGTGAGCAGTTCTTC.

Ten or more counts support this clonotype. The J gene is TRBJ2-5, the V gene TRBV5-1, with 8 bases aligning to TRBD1. V trimming: 4 bases; J trimming: 1 base; junction bases outside the gene matches: 6. This CDR3 is built from 15 residues. The germline V gene encodes CDR1 SGHRS and CDR2 YFSETQ. In DNA, the CDR3 is TGCGCCAGCAGCCCGGACAGGGTGGGCCAAGAGACCCAGTACTTC. Its translation is CASSPDRVGQETQYF.

This clonotype was found many times. This chain joins TRBV5-1 and TRBJ2-1; maybe TRBD2 (6 bases). There are 14 residues in the CDR3. Trimming took off 3 bases at V and 5 bases at J, with 12 bases between the two ends. Germline V gene data show CDR1 as SGHRS and CDR2 as YFSETQ. CDR3 protein: CASSWAGGDNEQFF. For the CDR3, the DNA is TGCGCCAGCAGCTGGGCAGGCGGGGACAATGAGCAGTTCTTC.

This clonotype was seen more than once but under ten times. This chain connects TRBV20-1 to TRBJ2-3; 11 bases are a match to TRBD2. The CDR3 length is 14 residues. V gave up 2 bases and J gave up 4 bases; unmatched junction bases: 2. The germline V gene encodes CDR1 DFQATT and CDR2 SNEGSKA (reference sequence). The CDR3 is CSARLAGGPDTQYF. As DNA, the CDR3 is TGCAGTGCTAGACTAGCGGGAGGACCAGATACGCAGTATTTT.